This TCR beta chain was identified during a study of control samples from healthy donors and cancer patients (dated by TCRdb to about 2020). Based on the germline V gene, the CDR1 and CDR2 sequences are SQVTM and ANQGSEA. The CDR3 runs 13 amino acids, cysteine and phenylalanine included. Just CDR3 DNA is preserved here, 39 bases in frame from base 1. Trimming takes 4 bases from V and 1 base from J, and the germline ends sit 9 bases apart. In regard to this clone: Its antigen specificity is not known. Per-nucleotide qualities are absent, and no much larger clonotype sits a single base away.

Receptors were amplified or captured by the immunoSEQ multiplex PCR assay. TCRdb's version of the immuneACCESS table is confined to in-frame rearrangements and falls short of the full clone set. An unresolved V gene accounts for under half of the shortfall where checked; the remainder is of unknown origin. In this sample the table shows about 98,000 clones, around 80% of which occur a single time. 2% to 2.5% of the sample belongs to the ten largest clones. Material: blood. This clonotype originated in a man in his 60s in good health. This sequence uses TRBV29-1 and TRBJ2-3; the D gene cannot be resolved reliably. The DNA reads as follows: TGCAGCGTTGTCTTGAGGCGCACAGATACGCAGTATTTT. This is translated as CSVVLRRTDTQYF.